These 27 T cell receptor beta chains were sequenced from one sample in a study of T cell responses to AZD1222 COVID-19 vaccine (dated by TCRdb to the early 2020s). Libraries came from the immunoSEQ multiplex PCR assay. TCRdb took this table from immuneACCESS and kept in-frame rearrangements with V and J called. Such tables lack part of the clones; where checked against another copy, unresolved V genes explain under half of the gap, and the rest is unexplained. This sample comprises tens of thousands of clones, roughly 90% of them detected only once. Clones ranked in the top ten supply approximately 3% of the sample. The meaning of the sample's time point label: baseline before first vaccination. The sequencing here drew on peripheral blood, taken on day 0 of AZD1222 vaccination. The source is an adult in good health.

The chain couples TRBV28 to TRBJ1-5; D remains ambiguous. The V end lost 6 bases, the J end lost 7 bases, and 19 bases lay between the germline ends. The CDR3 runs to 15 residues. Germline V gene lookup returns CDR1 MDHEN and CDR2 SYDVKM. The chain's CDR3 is CASSPPWEGAQPQHF. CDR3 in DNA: TGTGCCAGCAGCCCTCCGTGGGAGGGAGCCCAGCCCCAGCATTTT.

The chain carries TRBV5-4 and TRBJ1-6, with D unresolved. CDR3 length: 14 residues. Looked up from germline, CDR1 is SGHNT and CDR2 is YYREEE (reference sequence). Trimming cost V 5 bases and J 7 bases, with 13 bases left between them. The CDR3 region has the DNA TGTGCCAGCAGTTCCTATGATATGAATTCACCCCTCCACTTT. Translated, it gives CASSSYDMNSPLHF.

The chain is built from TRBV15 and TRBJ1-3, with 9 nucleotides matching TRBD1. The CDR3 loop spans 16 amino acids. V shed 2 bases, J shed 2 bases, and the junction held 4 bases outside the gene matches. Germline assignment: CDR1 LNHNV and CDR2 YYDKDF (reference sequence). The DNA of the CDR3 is TGTGCCACCAGCAGAACAGGGGGCGAAGCTGGAAACACCATATATTTT. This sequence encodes CATSRTGGEAGNTIYF.

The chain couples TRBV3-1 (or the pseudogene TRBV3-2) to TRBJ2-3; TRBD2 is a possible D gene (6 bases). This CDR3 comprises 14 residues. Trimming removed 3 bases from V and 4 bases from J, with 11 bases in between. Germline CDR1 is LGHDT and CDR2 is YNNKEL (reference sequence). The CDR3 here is CASSHTGEADTQYF. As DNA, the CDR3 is TGTGCCAGCAGCCACACGGGGGAGGCAGATACGCAGTATTTT.

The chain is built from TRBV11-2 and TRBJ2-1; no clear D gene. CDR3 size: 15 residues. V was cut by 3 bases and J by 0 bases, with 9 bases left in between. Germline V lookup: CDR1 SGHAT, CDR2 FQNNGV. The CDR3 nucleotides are TGTGCCAGCAGCTTGGGCGGAAGCTCCTACAATGAGCAGTTCTTC. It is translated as CASSLGGSSYNEQFF.

For the CDR3, the DNA is TGTGCCAGTAGTATGACAGGGTCGGCCTACGAGCAGTACTTC. Its translation: CASSMTGSAYEQYF. The V call is TRBV19, the J call TRBJ2-7; the match to TRBD1 covers 7 bases. CDR3 length: 14 amino acids. The germline V gene has CDR1 LNHDA and CDR2 SQIVND (reference sequence). With V trimmed by 3 bases and J by 2 bases, 4 bases remained unmatched.

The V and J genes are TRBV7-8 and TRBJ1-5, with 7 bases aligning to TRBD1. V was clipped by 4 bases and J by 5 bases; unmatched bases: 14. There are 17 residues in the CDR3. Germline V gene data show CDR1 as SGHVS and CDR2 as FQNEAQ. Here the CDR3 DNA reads TGTGCCAGCAGCTGGGCTACAGGGGTAAATCCGTATCAGCCCCAGCATTTT. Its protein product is CASSWATGVNPYQPQHF.

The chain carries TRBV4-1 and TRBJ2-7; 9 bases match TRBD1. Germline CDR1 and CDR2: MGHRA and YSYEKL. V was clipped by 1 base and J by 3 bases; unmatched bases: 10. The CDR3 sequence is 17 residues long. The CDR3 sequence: CASSQVIVVTGGYEQYF. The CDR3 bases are TGCGCCAGCAGCCAAGTTATCGTGGTGACAGGGGGCTACGAGCAGTACTTC.

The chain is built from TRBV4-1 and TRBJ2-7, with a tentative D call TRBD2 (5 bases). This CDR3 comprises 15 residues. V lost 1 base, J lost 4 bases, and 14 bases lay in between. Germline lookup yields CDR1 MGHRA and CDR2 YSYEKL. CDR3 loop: CASSQAGEPPYEQYF. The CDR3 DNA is TGCGCCAGCAGCCAAGCTGGGGAGCCACCGTACGAGCAGTACTTC.

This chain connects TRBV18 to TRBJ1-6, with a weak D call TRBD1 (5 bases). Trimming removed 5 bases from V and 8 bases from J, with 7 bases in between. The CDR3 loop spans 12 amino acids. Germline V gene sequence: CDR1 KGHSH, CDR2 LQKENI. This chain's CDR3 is CASSTGDSPLHF. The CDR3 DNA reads TGTGCCAGCTCAACAGGAGATTCACCCCTCCACTTT. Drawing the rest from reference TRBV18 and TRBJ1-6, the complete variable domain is NAGVMQNPRHLVRRRGQEARLRCSPMKGHSHVYWYRQLPEEGLKFMVYLQKENIIDESGMPKERFSAEFPKEGPSILRIQQVVRGDSAAYFCASSTGDSPLHFGNGTRLTVT.

CDR3 region: CASTTDPGMGVYGYTF. In DNA, the CDR3 is TGTGCCAGCACCACGGACCCGGGGATGGGGGTCTATGGCTACACCTTC. This sequence joins TRBV18 and TRBJ1-2; a possible D gene is TRBD1 (5 bases). From germline, CDR1 is KGHSH and CDR2 LQKENI. The V end was cut by 8 bases, the J end by 4 bases, with 23 bases between. This CDR3 has 16 residues.

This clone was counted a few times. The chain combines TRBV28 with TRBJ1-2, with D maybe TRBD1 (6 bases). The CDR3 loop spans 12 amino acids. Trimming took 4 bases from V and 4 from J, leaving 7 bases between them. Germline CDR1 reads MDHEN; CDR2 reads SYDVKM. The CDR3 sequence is CASSSQGYGYTF. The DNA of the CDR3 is TGTGCCAGCAGTTCACAGGGCTATGGCTACACCTTC.

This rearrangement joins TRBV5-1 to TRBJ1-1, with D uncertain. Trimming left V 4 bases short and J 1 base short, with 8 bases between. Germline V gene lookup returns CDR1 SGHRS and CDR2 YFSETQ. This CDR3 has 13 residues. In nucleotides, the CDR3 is TGCGCCAGCAGCCCCACACGGAACACTGAAGCTTTCTTT. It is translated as CASSPTRNTEAFF.

CDR3 sequence reads: CASSPGLGPYEQYF. The DNA for the CDR3 is TGTGCCAGCAGTCCCGGACTCGGCCCCTACGAGCAGTACTTC. The chain recombines TRBV27 with TRBJ2-7; TRBD2 might be the D (5 bases). The length of the CDR3 is 14 residues. Deletions cut 5 bases from V and 2 bases from J, with 13 bases between. Germline-derived CDR1 and CDR2 are MNHEY and SMNVEV (reference sequence).

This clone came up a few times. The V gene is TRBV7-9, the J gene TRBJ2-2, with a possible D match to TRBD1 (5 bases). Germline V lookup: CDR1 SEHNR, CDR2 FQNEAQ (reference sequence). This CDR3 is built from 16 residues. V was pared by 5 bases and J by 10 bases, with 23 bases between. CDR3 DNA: TGTGCCAGCAGCCCGACAGTGCGTAGTGTGTTCGAGGAGCTGTTTTTT. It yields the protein CASSPTVRSVFEELFF.

The CDR3 reads CASSPQLAKNIQYF. The CDR3 DNA reads TGTGCCAGCAGCCCGCAGTTGGCCAAAAACATTCAGTACTTC. The V call is TRBV6-5, the J call TRBJ2-4; D unresolved. Trimming shortened V by 6 bases and J by 1 base, and 10 bases separated the two germline ends. The CDR3 is made up of 14 amino acids. Per the germline V gene, CDR1 is MNHEY and CDR2 is SVGAGI.

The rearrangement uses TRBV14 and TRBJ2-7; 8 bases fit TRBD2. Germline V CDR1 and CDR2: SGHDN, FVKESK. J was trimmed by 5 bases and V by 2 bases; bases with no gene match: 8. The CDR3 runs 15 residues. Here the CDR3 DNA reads TGTGCCAGCAGCCAACAAGCGGGAGCGATACACGAGCAGTACTTC. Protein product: CASSQQAGAIHEQYF.

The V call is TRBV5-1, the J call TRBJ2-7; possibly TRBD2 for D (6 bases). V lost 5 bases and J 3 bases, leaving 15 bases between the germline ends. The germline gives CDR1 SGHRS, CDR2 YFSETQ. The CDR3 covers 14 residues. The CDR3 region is CASSPGAGRYEQYF. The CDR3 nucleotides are TGCGCCAGCAGTCCGGGAGCGGGTCGCTACGAGCAGTACTTC.

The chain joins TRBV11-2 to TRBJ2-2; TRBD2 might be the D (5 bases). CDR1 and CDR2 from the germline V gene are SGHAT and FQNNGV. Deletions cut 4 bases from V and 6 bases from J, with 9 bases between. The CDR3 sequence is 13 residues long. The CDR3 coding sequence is TGTGCCAGCAGCTCGACCGGGGCCGGGGAGCTGTTTTTT. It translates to CASSSTGAGELFF.

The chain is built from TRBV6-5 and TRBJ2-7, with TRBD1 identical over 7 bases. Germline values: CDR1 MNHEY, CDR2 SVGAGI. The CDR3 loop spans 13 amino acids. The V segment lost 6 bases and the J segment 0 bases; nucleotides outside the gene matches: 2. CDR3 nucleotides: TGTGCCAGCAGCGGGGACAGCTCCTACGAGCAGTACTTC. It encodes CASSGDSSYEQYF.

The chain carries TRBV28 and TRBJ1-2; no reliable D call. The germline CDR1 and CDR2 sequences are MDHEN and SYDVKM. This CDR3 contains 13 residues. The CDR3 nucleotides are TGTGCTTCTCAGACAAAGACTAACTATGGCTACACCTTC. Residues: CASQTKTNYGYTF.

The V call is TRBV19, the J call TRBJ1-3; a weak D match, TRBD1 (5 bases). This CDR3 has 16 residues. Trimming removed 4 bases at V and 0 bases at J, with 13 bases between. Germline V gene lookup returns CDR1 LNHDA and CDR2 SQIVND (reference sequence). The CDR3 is CASSTPVGASGNTIYF. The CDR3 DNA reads TGTGCCAGTAGTACCCCCGTAGGGGCCTCTGGAAACACCATATATTTT.

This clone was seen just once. CDR3 bases: TGTGCCAGCAGCTTGGAGACAGGCGGAGGCTATGGCTACACCTTC. This translates into CASSLETGGGYGYTF. The chain uses TRBV7-9 and TRBJ1-2; TRBD1 might be the D (6 bases). The CDR3 runs 15 residues. The V gene's germline CDR1 is SEHNR and CDR2 FQNEAQ (reference sequence). The V and J ends lost 3 bases and 4 bases respectively, with 15 bases between them.

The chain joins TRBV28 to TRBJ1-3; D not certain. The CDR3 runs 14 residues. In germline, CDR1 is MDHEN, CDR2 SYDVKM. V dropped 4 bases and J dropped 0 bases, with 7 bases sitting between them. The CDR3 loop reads CASSSPLSGNTIYF. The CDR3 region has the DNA TGTGCCAGCAGTTCTCCCCTCTCTGGAAACACCATATATTTT.

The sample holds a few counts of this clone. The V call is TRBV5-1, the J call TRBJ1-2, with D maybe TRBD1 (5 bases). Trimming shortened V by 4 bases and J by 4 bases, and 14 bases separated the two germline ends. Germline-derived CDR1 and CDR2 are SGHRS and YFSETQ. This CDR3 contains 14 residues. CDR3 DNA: TGCGCCAGCAGCCTGGACCCCGGGGCCTATGGCTACACCTTC. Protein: CASSLDPGAYGYTF.

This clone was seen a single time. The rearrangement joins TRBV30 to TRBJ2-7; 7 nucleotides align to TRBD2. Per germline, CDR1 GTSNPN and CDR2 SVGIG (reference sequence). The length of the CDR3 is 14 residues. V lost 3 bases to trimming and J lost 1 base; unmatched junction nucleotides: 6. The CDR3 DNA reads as TGTGCCTGGAGCCGCGGCGGGGGATCCTACGAGCAGTACTTC. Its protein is CAWSRGGGSYEQYF. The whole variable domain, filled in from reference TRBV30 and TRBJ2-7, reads SQTIHQWPATLVQPVGSPLSLECTVEGTSNPNLYWYRQAAGRGLQLLFYSVGIGQISSEVPQNLSASRPQDRQFILSSKKLLLSDSGFYLCAWSRGGGSYEQYFGPGTRLTVT.

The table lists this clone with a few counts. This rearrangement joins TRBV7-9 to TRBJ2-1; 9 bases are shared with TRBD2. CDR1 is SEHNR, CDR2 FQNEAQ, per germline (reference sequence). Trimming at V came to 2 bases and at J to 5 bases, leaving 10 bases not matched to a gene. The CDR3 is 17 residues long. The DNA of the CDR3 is TGTGCCAGCAGCTTATCAATAGGGGGCGGGAGGGACAATGAGCAGTTCTTC. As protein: CASSLSIGGGRDNEQFF.